These 10 T cell receptor beta chains originate from one sample sequenced in a study of regulatory T cells in long-lasting Graves disease. Time point noted: newly diagnosed GD, antithyroid drugs for less than 3 months. There was RNA extracted from PBMCs, and the TCR library was made from it. Building the TCR beta libraries relied on iRepertoire HTBI primers, and CDR3 regions underwent Arm-PCR. Each CDR3 protein is one row after TCRdb ran MiXCR on the multiplex PCR reads. The sample consists of 400,000 to 650,000 distinct CDR3 sequences, about 16% of them appearing once. The sample was also reused in another study, on T cells in Graves' hyperthyroidism and ophthalmopathy.

The specimen was peripheral blood mononuclear cells (PBMCs), collected at new diagnosis, from a patient treated with antithyroid drugs. The receptors stem from a woman aged 35 to 59 with Graves disease.

In its sample, this clonotype was seen many times. The V call is TRBV3-1, the J call TRBJ2-1; possible D gene TRBD2, 5 bases. This CDR3 comprises 15 residues. CDR1 is LGHDT and CDR2 is YNNKEL in the germline V gene (reference sequence). The V end lost 3 bases, the J end lost 3 bases, and 12 bases lay between the germline ends. The CDR3 DNA reads as TGTGCCAGCAGCCACGGGGATCCGAGCTACAATGAGCAGTTCTTC. Translated, it gives CASSHGDPSYNEQFF.

The chain is built from TRBV5-1 and TRBJ1-2, with TRBD1 identical over 8 bases. Looked up from germline, CDR1 is SGHRS and CDR2 is YFSETQ. This CDR3 has 15 amino acids. The V segment lost 1 base and the J segment 4 bases; nucleotides outside the gene matches: 6. The CDR3 coding sequence is TGCGCCAGCAGCTTGTCAGGGGGCTTTGGCTATGGCTACACCTTC. As protein: CASSLSGGFGYGYTF.

This clonotype was recorded many times. This sequence joins TRBV6-1 and TRBJ2-3, with D uncertain. Trimming cost V 1 base and J 6 bases, with 11 bases left between them. The CDR3 is made up of 14 amino acids. Germline assignment: CDR1 MNHNS and CDR2 SASEGT. The CDR3 DNA sequence: TGTGCCAGCAGTGAAGGTAGCAGGACGGATACGCAGTATTTT. As protein: CASSEGSRTDTQYF.

This clonotype came up a few times. The V gene is TRBV12-3 or TRBV12-4, the J gene TRBJ2-2, with D unresolved. Trimming took 4 bases from V and 8 from J, leaving 14 bases between them. The CDR3 covers 14 residues. CDR3 sequence reads: CASSYSSSSGELFF. The CDR3 DNA sequence: TGTGCCAGCAGTTACTCGAGTAGTTCTGGGGAGCTGTTTTTT.

The chain joins TRBV20-1 to TRBJ1-5, with D possibly TRBD1 on 5 matching bases. CDR1 DFQATT and CDR2 SNEGSKA come from the germline V gene (reference sequence). Trimming cost V 5 bases and J 6 bases, with 17 bases left between them. The CDR3 runs 14 residues. This CDR3 is CSAQEHGGSQPQHF. CDR3 DNA: TGCAGTGCTCAGGAGCACGGGGGATCTCAGCCCCAGCATTTT.

This clonotype was seen many times. DNA of the CDR3: TGCAGTGCTTGGGACTCTAGCACAGATACGCAGTATTTT. Its translation: CSAWDSSTDTQYF. The V and J genes are TRBV20-1 and TRBJ2-3; a possible D gene is TRBD2 (6 bases). The CDR3 contains 13 residues. The germline CDR1 and CDR2 sequences are DFQATT and SNEGSKA (reference sequence). Trimming removed 5 bases from V and 0 bases from J, with 9 bases in between.

This clonotype was observed many times. The V call is TRBV12-3 or TRBV12-4, the J call TRBJ1-5, with D perhaps TRBD1 (5 bases). The CDR3 runs 15 residues. The V gene lost 6 bases and the J gene lost 0 bases, with 12 bases spanning the gap. The CDR3 bases are TGTGCCAGCAGCGCAGGGTCCTATAGCAATCAGCCCCAGCATTTT. Residues: CASSAGSYSNQPQHF.

This clonotype was seen many times. The CDR3 DNA reads as TGTGCCAGCTCACCACCGGGACAGTCGCCCTACGAGCAGTACTTC. It codes for CASSPPGQSPYEQYF. V usage is TRBV18 and J usage is TRBJ2-7, with 7 bases aligning to TRBD1. This CDR3 is built from 15 residues. After removal of 0 bases from V and 2 bases from J, the junction contained 4 bases not matched to a gene. Germline CDR1 reads KGHSH; CDR2 reads LQKENI.

Turning to this clonotype: A much larger clonotype is one base distant, so this may be a read error. The chain couples TRBV10-1 to TRBJ1-1; D remains ambiguous. In germline, CDR1 is WNHNN, CDR2 SYGVQD (reference sequence). The CDR3 has 14 amino acids. Trimming left V 6 bases short and J 4 bases short, with 15 bases between. CDR3: CASSPGGVSTEAFF. The CDR3 DNA is TGCGCCAGCAGCCCCGGTGGTGTGAGCACTGAAGCTTTCTTT.

The rearrangement uses TRBV6-2 or TRBV6-3 and TRBJ2-1; possibly TRBD1 for D (6 bases). Germline assignment: CDR1 MNHEY and CDR2 SVGEGT. The CDR3 has 15 amino acids. V was trimmed by 0 bases and J by 8 bases, leaving 14 bases between them. The CDR3 loop is CASSYSRTVGDEQFF. The CDR3 nucleotides read TGTGCCAGCAGTTACTCTCGGACAGTTGGCGATGAGCAGTTCTTC.